Each of the 17 T cell receptor beta chains below was sequenced from the same sample in a study of blood T cells in healthy people across ages (dated by TCRdb to 2015 to 2017). The library came from 5' RACE. The sequencer was an Illumina HiSeq 2500. A second PCR of roughly 7 to 11 cycles was performed with a sample-barcoded 5' primer and a J-beta primer mix. TCRdb trimmed public reads at Q25 via fastp, called clones via MiXCR and kept in-frame beta chains. Identical CDR3 proteins give one entry, which carries the most common genes and DNA. This sample is represented by about 1,500,000 distinct CDR3 sequences; around 39% of them were singletons. Jointly, the top ten make up less than 8% of the sample. The sample consisted of blood. These receptors originate from a young woman in good health.

This clonotype was found a few times. The chain couples TRBV3-1 to TRBJ1-5; possibly TRBD1 for D (6 bases). The germline gives CDR1 LGHDT, CDR2 YNNKEL (reference sequence). Between the trimmed V and J ends, which lost 4 bases and 1 base, there was a span of 11 bases. This CDR3 is 15 amino acids long. The CDR3 nucleotides read TGTGCCAGCAGCCCTGAGGGGGTGAGCAATCAGCCCCAGCATTTT. Residues: CASSPEGVSNQPQHF.

The chain couples TRBV29-1 to TRBJ1-1, with unresolved D. Trimming removed 7 bases at V and 0 bases at J, with 15 bases between. CDR3 size: 14 residues. From germline, CDR1 is SQVTM and CDR2 ANQGSEA. CDR3 sequence reads: CSASGGEMNTEAFF. The CDR3 DNA reads as TGCAGCGCCTCGGGCGGGGAAATGAACACTGAAGCTTTCTTT. Full variable domain (missing parts from reference TRBV29-1 and TRBJ1-1): SAVISQKPSRDICQRGTSLTIQCQVDSQVTMMFWYRQQPGQSLTLIATANQGSEATYESGFVIDKFPISRPNLTFSTLTVSNMSPEDSSIYLCSASGGEMNTEAFFGQGTRLTVV.

A word on this clonotype: A much larger clone differs from this one at a single base, so this may be a read error. The chain is built from TRBV7-9 and TRBJ2-1; D ambiguous. V dropped 2 bases and J dropped 4 bases, with 9 bases sitting between them. This CDR3 has 14 amino acids. The germline CDR1 and CDR2 sequences are SEHNR and FQNEAQ (reference sequence). CDR3 amino acids: CASSLQALYNEQFF. Written as DNA, the CDR3 is TGTGCCAGCAGCTTACAGGCGCTATACAATGAGCAGTTCTTC.

At least ten counts were recorded for this clonotype. V is TRBV5-1 and J is TRBJ2-3; no clear D. CDR1 is SGHRS and CDR2 is YFSETQ in the germline V gene. Deletions cut 4 bases from V and 1 base from J, with 7 bases between. The CDR3 sequence is 13 residues long. The CDR3: CASSAPGTDTQYF. DNA for the CDR3: TGCGCCAGCAGCGCCCCGGGCACAGATACGCAGTATTTT. The full variable domain, completed using reference TRBV5-1 and TRBJ2-3, is KAGVTQTPRYLIKTRGQQVTLSCSPISGHRSVSWYQQTPGQGLQFLFEYFSETQRNKGNFPGRFSGRQFSNSRSEMNVSTLELGDSALYLCASSAPGTDTQYFGPGTRLTVL.

This clonotype was counted many times. The chain uses TRBV7-2 and TRBJ2-7; D remains ambiguous. This CDR3 is built from 11 residues. V lost 6 bases, J lost 2 bases, and 5 bases lay in between. Germline lookup yields CDR1 SGHTA and CDR2 FQGNSA. The CDR3 coding sequence is TGTGCCAGCAGTGGGGCCTACGAGCAGTACTTC. Translating gives CASSGAYEQYF.

A few counts support this clonotype. The V gene is TRBV20-1, the J gene TRBJ1-6, with unresolved D. Germline-derived CDR1 and CDR2 are DFQATT and SNEGSKA (reference sequence). The CDR3 length is 15 residues. V gave up 2 bases and J gave up 1 base, with 9 bases separating them. In DNA form, the CDR3 reads TGCAGTGCTAGAACGTCTCAGTCCTATAATTCACCCCTCCACTTT. Its translation: CSARTSQSYNSPLHF.

This rearrangement joins TRBV5-1 to TRBJ2-5; 9 bases line up with TRBD1. The J call could be wrong; TRBJ2-7 is a better fit for the DNA end. Germline CDR1 SGHRS, CDR2 YFSETQ. The CDR3 is made up of 16 amino acids. CDR3 amino acids: CASSSIRTGERNEQYF. In nucleotides, the CDR3 is TGCGCCAGCAGCTCGATTCGGACAGGGGAGAGGAACGAGCAGTACTTC.

This clonotype has only a few counts. The chain recombines TRBV2 with TRBJ2-5; D gene unclear. Germline V gene lookup returns CDR1 SNHLY and CDR2 FYNNEI. Trimming took 2 bases from V and 2 from J, leaving 3 bases between them. There are 12 residues in the CDR3. The CDR3, as DNA: TGTGCCAGCAGTGAATTTCAAGAGACCCAGTACTTC. It codes for CASSEFQETQYF.

In its sample, this clonotype was seen a few times. The J gene is TRBJ1-2, the V gene TRBV7-2, with a weak D call TRBD1 (5 bases). Germline CDR1 reads SGHTA; CDR2 reads FQGNSA. V was trimmed by 3 bases and J by 6 bases, leaving 14 bases between them. The CDR3 length is 14 residues. CDR3 protein: CASSFGGRADGYTF. CDR3 nucleotides: TGTGCCAGCAGCTTCGGTGGCAGGGCGGATGGCTACACCTTC.

This rearrangement joins TRBV7-2 to TRBJ2-1; no firm D call. The germline V gene encodes CDR1 SGHTA and CDR2 FQGNSA. V was shortened by 5 bases and J by 3 bases, with 14 bases between the two germline ends. This CDR3 has 15 amino acids. CDR3 sequence reads: CASSAQSSIYNEQFF. DNA of the CDR3: TGTGCCAGCAGCGCTCAGAGTTCTATCTACAATGAGCAGTTCTTC.

This clonotype has only a few counts. The chain links TRBV6-2 or TRBV6-3 to TRBJ2-2, with a possible D match to TRBD2 (5 bases). This CDR3 is 14 amino acids long. Between the trimmed V and J ends, which lost 5 bases and 4 bases, there was a span of 11 bases. The V gene's germline CDR1 is MNHEY and CDR2 SVGEGT. In DNA, the CDR3 is TGTGCCAGCAGTGGGAGCCCCAGCACCGGGGAGCTGTTTTTT. Its translation is CASSGSPSTGELFF.

J is TRBJ2-1 and V is TRBV29-1; 7 nucleotides line up with TRBD1. Germline V lookup: CDR1 SQVTM, CDR2 ANQGSEA. Trimming cost V 4 bases and J 10 bases; bases outside gene matches: 13. The CDR3 covers 14 residues. CDR3: CSVGDRDFPGEQFF. CDR3 in DNA: TGCAGCGTTGGGGACAGAGATTTTCCTGGGGAGCAGTTCTTC.

The genes are TRBV28 and TRBJ2-4, with TRBD1 matching 8 bases. CDR1 is MDHEN, CDR2 SYDVKM, per germline. The CDR3 is 18 residues long. V trimming: 3 bases; J trimming: 0 bases; junction bases outside the gene matches: 10. CDR3 loop: CASSFWDRSAVAKNIQYF. The CDR3 DNA follows: TGTGCCAGCAGTTTTTGGGACAGGTCCGCGGTAGCCAAAAACATTCAGTACTTC.

The chain uses TRBV4-1 and TRBJ2-1, with D possibly matching TRBD2 (6 bases). V lost 3 bases to trimming and J lost 2 bases, with 17 bases between them. Germline assignment: CDR1 MGHRA and CDR2 YSYEKL. This CDR3 contains 17 residues. In nucleotides, the CDR3 is TGCGCCAGCAGCCATCCTTTACGCGGGGTTCCCTACAATGAGCAGTTCTTC. Translated: CASSHPLRGVPYNEQFF.

This clonotype was counted a few times. The CDR3 region is CASWGFDYGYTF. As DNA, the CDR3 is TGTGCCAGCTGGGGTTTCGACTATGGCTACACCTTC. The chain is built from TRBV28 and TRBJ1-2; D call uncertain. Germline loops: CDR1 MDHEN, CDR2 SYDVKM. The CDR3 covers 12 residues. V shed 8 bases and J shed 3 bases, with 10 bases lying between them.

The gene calls are TRBV2 and TRBJ2-7; D unclear. The J call is in doubt because the DNA end fits TRBJ2-5 better. The CDR3 sequence is 12 residues long. The germline V gene encodes CDR1 SNHLY and CDR2 FYNNEI. For the CDR3, the DNA is TGTGCCAGCAGGCGAACGTTAGAGACCCAGTACTTC. This gives the protein CASRRTLETQYF.

The chain carries TRBV21-1 and TRBJ1-1; the listed D gene, TRBD1, was not tested against the DNA. TRBV21-1 is shown as a pseudogene. The CDR3 length is 12 residues. In DNA, the CDR3 is TGTGCCAGCAGCAAAGCACCGGGGAAGGCTTTCTTT. Protein product: CASSKAPGKAFF.